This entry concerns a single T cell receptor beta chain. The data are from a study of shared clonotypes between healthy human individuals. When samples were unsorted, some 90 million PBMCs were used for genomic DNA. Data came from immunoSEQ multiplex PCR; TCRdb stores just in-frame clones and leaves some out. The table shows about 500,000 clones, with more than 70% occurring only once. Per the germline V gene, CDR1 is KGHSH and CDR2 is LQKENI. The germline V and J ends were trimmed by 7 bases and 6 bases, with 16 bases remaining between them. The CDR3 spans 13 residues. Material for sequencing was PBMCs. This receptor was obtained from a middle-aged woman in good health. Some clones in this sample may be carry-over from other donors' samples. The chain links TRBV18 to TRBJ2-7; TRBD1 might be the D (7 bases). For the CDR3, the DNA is TGTGCCAGCTGCCCCACCAGGGGGGCCGAGCAGTACTTC. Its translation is CASCPTRGAEQYF.